The 32 T cell receptor beta chains in this list originate from one sample, sequenced in a study of immune heterogeneity within non-small cell lung tumors. The template consisted of bulk tumor genomic DNA, with 600 ng used per sample. Each primary tumor yielded several biopsies, collected far apart from one another at surgery. Enrolled individuals presented with untreated, newly diagnosed non-small cell lung cancer and received curative surgery. Using 32 V and 13 J primers, multiplex PCR amplified TCR beta CDR3. TCRdb used MiXCR to reprocess the multiplex PCR reads, holding one entry per CDR3 protein. The table has 21,000 or so distinct CDR3 sequences, around 30% seen once. Material for sequencing was lung tumor tissue. The receptors derive from a man between 35 and 55 years old with non-small cell lung cancer.

DNA for the CDR3: TGTGCCAGCAGTTCCTTTAGCGGGAGTTCAGATACGCAGTATTTT. It yields the protein CASSSFSGSSDTQYF. V and J are TRBV7-9 and TRBJ2-3, with 9 nucleotides matching TRBD2. The trim removed 6 bases at V and 4 bases at J, leaving 8 bases unmatched. Germline CDR1 and CDR2: SEHNR and FQNEAQ (reference sequence). There are 15 residues in the CDR3.

This clonotype was observed at least ten times. The genes are TRBV11-3 and TRBJ2-1; 7 nucleotides align to TRBD1. With V trimmed by 4 bases and J by 1 base, 7 bases remained unmatched. Looked up from germline, CDR1 is SGHNT and CDR2 is YENEEA. This CDR3 has 16 residues. CDR3 in DNA: TGTGCCAGCAGCTCAGCCGGGACAGTATCCTACAATGAGCAGTTCTTC. Encoded protein: CASSSAGTVSYNEQFF.

The V gene is TRBV18, the J gene TRBJ2-6; TRBD1 matches 8 bases. V gave up 2 bases and J gave up 0 bases; unmatched junction bases: 0. From germline, CDR1 is KGHSH and CDR2 LQKENI. This CDR3 spans 16 amino acids. The DNA for the CDR3 is TGTGCCAGCTCACCAGGGACAGGCTCTGGGGCCAACGTCCTGACTTTC. This translates into CASSPGTGSGANVLTF.

Only one count was recorded for this clonotype. A clone one base away is much larger, so this may be a read error. The chain links TRBV2 to TRBJ2-7, with unresolved D. The germline V and J ends were trimmed by 10 bases and 6 bases, with 16 bases remaining between them. Germline V lookup: CDR1 SNHLY, CDR2 FYNNEI. The CDR3 is 12 residues long. In DNA form, the CDR3 reads TGTGCCAACAATTCGTTACAGCGCGAGCAGTACTTC. It codes for CANNSLQREQYF. The full variable domain, its missing parts supplied by reference TRBV2 and TRBJ2-7, is EPEVTQTPSHQVTQMGQEVILRCVPISNHLYFYWYRQILGQKVEFLVSFYNNEISEKSEIFDDQFSVERPDGSNFTLKIRSTKLEDSAMYFCANNSLQREQYFGPGTRLTVT.

This clonotype occurred many times. The CDR3 DNA reads TGTGCCAGCAGTTGGGGGTTGGAGCCCCAGCATTTT. This gives the protein CASSWGLEPQHF. The V call is TRBV6-1, the J call TRBJ1-5; weak D call: TRBD1 (5 bases). V shed 5 bases and J shed 8 bases, with 10 bases lying between them. Looked up from germline, CDR1 is MNHNS and CDR2 is SASEGT. CDR3 length: 12 amino acids.

This clonotype was picked up many times. This chain links TRBV6-1 with TRBJ1-4; D remains unclear. The CDR3 is made up of 12 amino acids. V was cut by 6 bases and J by 5 bases, with 7 bases left in between. Germline loops: CDR1 MNHNS, CDR2 SASEGT. CDR3 DNA sequence: TGTGCCAGCAGCCAACCGAATGAAAAACTGTTTTTT. This sequence encodes CASSQPNEKLFF.

In its sample, this clonotype ranks as medium-sized. The gene calls are TRBV20-1 and TRBJ2-5, with TRBD2 matching 13 bases. V gave up 1 base and J gave up 2 bases; unmatched junction bases: 4. Germline V gene sequence: CDR1 DFQATT, CDR2 SNEGSKA (reference sequence). The CDR3 is 16 residues long. In DNA form, the CDR3 reads TGCAGTGCTAGAGCACTAGCGGGAGGGAAACAAGAGACCCAGTACTTC. Amino acid sequence: CSARALAGGKQETQYF.

The chain couples TRBV5-1 to TRBJ1-1; D is ambiguous. V was cut by 4 bases and J by 8 bases, with 12 bases left in between. The length of the CDR3 is 12 residues. In germline, CDR1 is SGHRS, CDR2 YFSETQ. DNA for the CDR3: TGCGCCAGCAGCCCCAACCTTCGGGAAGCTTTCTTT. Amino acid sequence: CASSPNLREAFF.

This clonotype has at least ten counts. V usage is TRBV5-1 and J usage is TRBJ1-2; D is ambiguous. This CDR3 has 12 residues. V was pared by 6 bases and J by 1 base, with 7 bases between. Germline V gene data show CDR1 as SGHRS and CDR2 as YFSETQ. CDR3 region: CASTGFNYGYTF. The CDR3, as DNA: TGCGCCAGCACAGGTTTTAACTATGGCTACACCTTC.

In its sample, this clonotype was seen a few times. V is TRBV12-3 or TRBV12-4 and J is TRBJ2-5; no reliable D call. This CDR3 comprises 11 residues. V gave up 9 bases and J gave up 5 bases, with 10 bases separating them. The chain's CDR3 is CASGIGETQYF. The CDR3 nucleotides are TGTGCCAGTGGGATCGGGGAGACCCAGTACTTC.

On this clonotype itself: This may come from a read error, since a much larger clone is one base off. The chain links TRBV2 to TRBJ2-7, with TRBD2 as a possible D gene (6 bases). The germline gives CDR1 SNHLY, CDR2 FYNNEI. This CDR3 spans 13 amino acids. The CDR3 DNA follows: TGTGCCAGGAGTGCGGGACGGAACTACGAGCAGTACTTC. As protein: CARSAGRNYEQYF.

This clonotype was counted a single time. A much larger clone lies a single base off, so this may be a read error. This chain uses TRBV7-9 with TRBJ2-2; D unclear. The germline gives CDR1 SEHNR, CDR2 FQNEAQ (reference sequence). The CDR3 totals 13 residues. CDR3 loop: CSSSLTGAGELFF. CDR3 coding DNA: TGTTCCAGCAGCTTAACTGGAGCGGGGGAGCTGTTTTTT.

The chain links TRBV2 to TRBJ1-1; 8 bases fit TRBD1. This CDR3 is built from 14 residues. Germline V gene data show CDR1 as SNHLY and CDR2 as FYNNEI. Losses at the gene ends were 4 bases for V and 1 base for J; bases not matched to a gene: 2. Here the CDR3 reads CASSGDRSNTEAFF. As DNA, the CDR3 is TGTGCCAGCAGTGGGGACAGGTCGAACACTGAAGCTTTCTTT.

The genes are TRBV5-1 and TRBJ1-1; weak D call: TRBD1 (6 bases). The germline V and J ends were trimmed by 1 base and 3 bases, with 19 bases remaining between them. Germline CDR1 reads SGHRS; CDR2 reads YFSETQ. This CDR3 is 17 amino acids long. CDR3 DNA sequence: TGCGCCAGCAGCTTGATGGGGACACCCGTAGATGACACTGAAGCTTTCTTT. Encoded protein: CASSLMGTPVDDTEAFF.

Worth noting for this clonotype: A much larger clone differs by one base, so this may be a read error. Written as DNA, the CDR3 is TGTGCCAGCAGCGTAGACGGGGCGCGCTACACCTTC. This gives the protein CASSVDGARYTF. V usage is TRBV9 and J usage is TRBJ1-2, with a tentative D call TRBD1 (5 bases). The V and J ends lost 0 bases and 9 bases respectively, with 9 bases between them. The CDR3 runs to 12 residues. Germline V gene sequence: CDR1 SGDLS, CDR2 YYNGEE.

This clonotype was seen at least ten times. V and J are TRBV5-1 and TRBJ2-3, with a tentative D call TRBD1 (5 bases). This CDR3 contains 16 residues. V dropped 0 bases and J dropped 0 bases, with 11 bases sitting between them. The germline V gene has CDR1 SGHRS and CDR2 YFSETQ. CDR3 nucleotide sequence: TGCGCCAGCAGCTTGGGGGGCAGAACTAGCACAGATACGCAGTATTTT. This encodes CASSLGGRTSTDTQYF.

As regards this clonotype: This clone may be a read error of a much larger clone one base away. The CDR3 nucleotides are TGTGCCAGCAGTGGGTGCGGACTAGCGGGAGGCAATGAGCAGTTCTTC. It translates to CASSGCGLAGGNEQFF. The J gene is TRBJ2-1, the V gene TRBV6-2 or TRBV6-3; 14 bases agree with TRBD2. The ends lost 5 bases at V and 6 bases at J; junction bases unmatched: 6. The CDR3 is made up of 16 amino acids. Germline V CDR1 and CDR2: MNHEY, SVGEGT.

This clonotype appeared once. One junction end does not reproduce the germline sequence, and a read error may be involved. The chain recombines TRBV9 with TRBJ1-6; 7 nucleotides match TRBD1. Germline assignment: CDR1 SGDLS and CDR2 YYNGEE. The CDR3 has 15 amino acids. This CDR3 is CGSSVEGALNSPLHF. In nucleotides, the CDR3 is TGTGGCAGCAGCGTAGAGGGGGCGCTTAATTCACCCCTCCACTTT. The full variable domain, with the rest looked up from reference TRBV9 and TRBJ1-6, is DSGVTQTPKHLITATGQRVTLRCSPRSGDLSVYWYQQSLDQGLQFLIQYYNGEERAKGNILERFSAQQFPDLHSELNLSSLELGDSALYFCGSSVEGALNSPLHFGNGTRLTVT.

Within the sample, this clonotype is medium-sized. The chain has TRBV6-5 and TRBJ2-1; perhaps D is TRBD1 or TRBD2 (6 bases each). The V end lost 0 bases, the J end lost 5 bases, and 14 bases lay between the germline ends. From germline, CDR1 is MNHEY and CDR2 SVGAGI. The CDR3 consists of 16 residues. The CDR3 DNA follows: TGTGCCAGCAGTTACTCGATGTCAAGGGGGGACAATGAGCAGTTCTTC. Encoded protein: CASSYSMSRGDNEQFF.

In this sample, this clonotype turned up a few times. The chain recombines TRBV27 with TRBJ1-1; possibly TRBD1 for D (6 bases). Trimming took 6 bases from V and 4 from J, leaving 12 bases between them. The CDR3 loop spans 13 amino acids. CDR1 and CDR2 from the germline V gene are MNHEY and SMNVEV (reference sequence). CDR3 residues: CASRPGHSTEAFF. The CDR3 DNA sequence: TGTGCCAGCAGGCCGGGACACAGCACTGAAGCTTTCTTT.

Turning to this clonotype: A much larger clone lies one base from this, so it may be a read error. The CDR3 end shows no conserved phenylalanine or tryptophan, and so a read error is likely. The chain combines TRBV7-2 with TRBJ2-7; D not resolved. The V gene lost 5 bases and the J gene lost 2 bases, with 13 bases spanning the gap. The length of the CDR3 is 14 residues. Germline CDR1 reads SGHTA; CDR2 reads FQGNSA. The CDR3: CASSPSPSTYEQYS. The DNA of the CDR3 is TGTGCCAGCAGCCCCAGTCCATCGACCTACGAGCAGTACTCC.

This clonotype was recorded at least ten times. The rearrangement joins TRBV25-1 to TRBJ2-6; the match to TRBD1 covers 12 bases. V shed 6 bases and J 4 bases; nucleotides not matched to a gene: 13. Per germline, CDR1 MGHDK and CDR2 SYGVNS. This CDR3 is built from 19 residues. The CDR3 region has the DNA TGTGCCAGCAGCCCAAAACTGGGACAGGGGGCGCCGGGGGCCAACGTCCTGACTTTC. Translation: CASSPKLGQGAPGANVLTF. Drawing the rest from reference TRBV25-1 and TRBJ2-6, the complete variable domain is EADIYQTPRYLVIGTGKKITLECSQTMGHDKMYWYQQDPGMELHLIHYSYGVNSTEKGDLSSESTVSRIRTEHFPLTLESARPSHTSQYLCASSPKLGQGAPGANVLTFGAGSRLTVL.

As to this clonotype: This may be a read error: a much more frequent sequence differs by one nucleotide. Here the CDR3 reads CASSIGYNGQFF. CDR3 bases: TGTGCCAGTAGTATTGGTTACAATGGGCAGTTCTTC. V gene TRBV19 combines with J gene TRBJ2-1; no clear D. This CDR3 is 12 amino acids long. Germline-derived CDR1 and CDR2 are LNHDA and SQIVND (reference sequence).

The chain carries TRBV5-4 and TRBJ1-2, with a possible D match to TRBD1 (5 bases). Germline CDR1 is SGHNT and CDR2 is YYREEE (reference sequence). The V end was cut by 2 bases, the J end by 4 bases, with 12 bases between. This CDR3 spans 14 amino acids. The CDR3 bases are TGTGCCAGCAGCTTTATGGAGGGGTTCTATGGCTACACCTTC. This encodes CASSFMEGFYGYTF. Filled out from reference TRBV5-4 and TRBJ1-2, the complete variable domain reads ETGVTQSPTHLIKTRGQQVTLRCSSQSGHNTVSWYQQALGQGPQFIFQYYREEENGRGNFPPRFSGLQFPNYSSELNVNALELDDSALYLCASSFMEGFYGYTFGSGTRLTVV.

This clonotype has a count of ten or more. V gene TRBV2 combines with J gene TRBJ2-7; D is unresolved. CDR3 length: 16 residues. V was clipped by 9 bases and J by 5 bases, with 26 bases between them. CDR1 and CDR2 (germline): SNHLY, FYNNEI. The CDR3 sequence is CASPPPGPKEDHEQYF. CDR3 in DNA: TGTGCCAGTCCCCCCCCAGGACCGAAAGAGGACCACGAGCAGTACTTC. Full variable domain (remainder filled in from reference TRBV2 and TRBJ2-7): EPEVTQTPSHQVTQMGQEVILRCVPISNHLYFYWYRQILGQKVEFLVSFYNNEISEKSEIFDDQFSVERPDGSNFTLKIRSTKLEDSAMYFCASPPPGPKEDHEQYFGPGTRLTVT.

Details on this clonotype: Possible read error: a much larger clone is one base away. The V and J genes are TRBV19 and TRBJ1-6; D gene uncertain. This CDR3 comprises 15 residues. Germline CDR1 and CDR2: LNHDA and SQIVND (reference sequence). The CDR3, as DNA: TGTGCCGGTAGAGGAAGCGGCGCTACTAATTCACCCCTCCACTTT. Its translation is CAGRGSGATNSPLHF.

In this sample, this clonotype turned up many times. The chain is built from TRBV27 and TRBJ1-1, with 8 bases lining up with TRBD1. CDR1 and CDR2 from the germline V gene are MNHEY and SMNVEV (reference sequence). With 5 bases clipped from V and 0 bases from J, the junction kept 2 bases outside the gene matches. The CDR3 covers 14 residues. The CDR3 is CASSKQGVNTEAFF. In nucleotides, the CDR3 is TGTGCCAGCAGTAAACAGGGGGTGAACACTGAAGCTTTCTTT.

Remarks on this clonotype: Just one base apart from a much larger clone, this may be a read error. The V and J genes are TRBV20-1 and TRBJ1-2; D remains ambiguous. Germline V gene lookup returns CDR1 DFQATT and CDR2 SNEGSKA (reference sequence). This CDR3 contains 15 residues. This CDR3 is CNATVGQADNYGYTF. The CDR3, as DNA: TGCAATGCCACAGTCGGGCAGGCCGATAACTATGGCTACACCTTC.

The CDR3 sequence: CASSLDGGSWTDTQYF. CDR3 coding DNA: TGCGCCAGCAGCTTGGATGGCGGGAGTTGGACAGATACGCAGTATTTT. This chain uses TRBV5-1 with TRBJ2-3; 7 bases fit TRBD2. Germline-derived CDR1 and CDR2 are SGHRS and YFSETQ. The CDR3 is 16 residues long. The ends lost 0 bases at V and 3 bases at J; junction bases unmatched: 7.

Worth noting for this clonotype: It may be a read error: a sequence one base away is much more abundant. V usage is TRBV6-2 or TRBV6-3 and J usage is TRBJ1-5, with 7 nucleotides matching TRBD1. This CDR3 contains 14 residues. Germline CDR1 reads MNHEY; CDR2 reads SVGEGT. This chain's CDR3 is CASSDRDYNHPQHF. DNA of the CDR3: TGTGCCAGCAGTGACAGGGACTACAATCACCCCCAGCATTTT.

This clonotype was detected a few times. The chain carries TRBV9 and TRBJ2-7; 12 bases match TRBD2. V lost 3 bases, J lost 3 bases, and 4 bases stayed unmatched. The length of the CDR3 is 15 residues. CDR1 and CDR2 (germline): SGDLS, YYNGEE. CDR3 in DNA: TGTGCCAGCAGCGCAGGGACTAGCGGGTTCTACGAGCAGTACTTC. Its protein product is CASSAGTSGFYEQYF.

This rearrangement joins TRBV7-9 to TRBJ2-7, with no clear D. Trimming removed 4 bases from V and 4 bases from J, with 11 bases in between. The CDR3 consists of 13 residues. The germline CDR1 and CDR2 sequences are SEHNR and FQNEAQ (reference sequence). The CDR3 DNA follows: TGTGCCAGCAGCTCCCTTAATCGTTACGAGCAGTACTTC. Protein sequence: CASSSLNRYEQYF.